Listed below are T cell receptor beta chains from one sample, sequenced in a study of vaccination effects on CD4 cells after COVID-19. Antigen specificity for these receptors is unknown. Here immunoSEQ multiplex PCR was the method, and the copy in TCRdb shows in-frame clones only, minus some. Of tens of thousands of clones listed, 70% to 80% are singletons. This material consisted of CD4+ T cells from PBMCs cultured with a peptide pool, taken before COVID-19 vaccination. The receptors shown here come from a human donor who had a prior SARS-CoV-2 infection. The CDR3 runs from the conserved cysteine through the conserved F or W. The D gene is left open where the match is weak. The listing skips clone size in some rows; elsewhere it reads once, few, many or a size class.

clone_size: few
v_call: TRBV3-1/TRBV3-2
d_call: TRBD1
j_call: TRBJ1-6
cdr3_aa: CASSPSTGANSPLHF
cdr3_nt: TGTGCCAGCAGCCCTTCTACAGGGGCGAATTCACCCCTCCACTTT

clone_size: few
v_call: TRBV2
d_call: .
j_call: TRBJ1-3
cdr3_aa: CASSGHYSGNTIYF
cdr3_nt: TGTGCCAGCAGTGGACACTATTCTGGAAACACCATATATTTT

clone_size: .
v_call: TRBV5-5
d_call: .
j_call: TRBJ1-4
cdr3_aa: CASSFSGVLEKLFF
cdr3_nt: TGTGCCAGCAGCTTCTCAGGTGTCCTAGAAAAACTGTTTTTT

clone_size: .
v_call: TRBV20-1
d_call: TRBD2
j_call: TRBJ2-5
cdr3_aa: CSASLLAGGEYQETQYF
cdr3_nt: TGCAGTGCTAGTTTACTAGCGGGGGGGGAGTACCAAGAGACCCAGTACTTC

clone_size: .
v_call: TRBV5-1
d_call: .
j_call: TRBJ2-5
cdr3_aa: CASSFGGVQETQYF
cdr3_nt: TGCGCCAGCAGCTTTGGAGGGGTCCAAGAGACCCAGTACTTC

clone_size: .
v_call: TRBV11-2
d_call: .
j_call: TRBJ1-1
cdr3_aa: CASSFAGMNTEAFF
cdr3_nt: TGTGCCAGCAGCTTTGCAGGAATGAACACTGAAGCTTTCTTT

clone_size: .
v_call: TRBV5-1
d_call: .
j_call: TRBJ2-7
cdr3_aa: CASSLTGSYEQYF
cdr3_nt: TGCGCCAGCAGCTTGACTGGAAGCTACGAGCAGTACTTC

clone_size: .
v_call: TRBV15
d_call: .
j_call: TRBJ1-5
cdr3_aa: CATSRDSVKAYQPQHF
cdr3_nt: TGTGCCACCAGCAGAGATTCGGTAAAGGCCTATCAGCCCCAGCATTTT

clone_size: once
v_call: TRBV30
d_call: .
j_call: TRBJ2-7
cdr3_aa: CAWGPRRYEQYF
cdr3_nt: TGTGCCTGGGGGCCTCGACGGTACGAGCAGTACTTC

clone_size: .
v_call: TRBV5-4
d_call: TRBD2
j_call: TRBJ2-2
cdr3_aa: CASSAKLAGRDGELFF
cdr3_nt: TGTGCCAGCAGCGCTAAACTAGCGGGAAGGGACGGGGAGCTGTTTTTT

clone_size: .
v_call: TRBV3-1/TRBV3-2
d_call: .
j_call: TRBJ1-3
cdr3_aa: CASSQAGFGNTIYF
cdr3_nt: TGTGCCAGCAGCCAAGCTGGGTTCGGAAACACCATATATTTT

clone_size: .
v_call: TRBV2
d_call: .
j_call: TRBJ2-7
cdr3_aa: CASSYNYEQYF
cdr3_nt: TGTGCCAGCAGCTATAACTACGAGCAGTACTTC

clone_size: few
v_call: TRBV3-1/TRBV3-2
d_call: .
j_call: TRBJ2-2
cdr3_aa: CASSPTTGVWGGELFF
cdr3_nt: TGTGCCAGCAGCCCAACTACGGGGGTCTGGGGCGGGGAGCTGTTTTTT

clone_size: few
v_call: TRBV7-2
d_call: TRBD1
j_call: TRBJ2-2
cdr3_aa: CASSLFQGANTGELFF
cdr3_nt: TGTGCCAGCAGCTTATTCCAGGGGGCTAACACCGGGGAGCTGTTTTTT

clone_size: .
v_call: TRBV6-4
d_call: .
j_call: TRBJ2-1
cdr3_aa: CASSDKGSSYNEQFF
cdr3_nt: TGTGCCAGCAGTGACAAGGGGAGCTCCTACAATGAGCAGTTCTTC

clone_size: .
v_call: TRBV11-2
d_call: TRBD1
j_call: TRBJ2-5
cdr3_aa: CASSLDFGQGGRETQYF
cdr3_nt: TGTGCCAGCAGCTTAGATTTCGGACAGGGTGGGAGAGAGACCCAGTACTTC

clone_size: .
v_call: TRBV11-2
d_call: TRBD2
j_call: TRBJ2-5
cdr3_aa: CASSVGLAETQYF
cdr3_nt: TGTGCCAGCAGCGTTGGACTAGCGGAGACCCAGTACTTC

clone_size: once
v_call: TRBV18
d_call: TRBD1
j_call: TRBJ1-2
cdr3_aa: CASSPRGTVADYGYTF
cdr3_nt: TGTGCCAGCTCACCCCGGGGGACAGTGGCTGATTATGGCTACACCTTC

clone_size: .
v_call: TRBV20-1
d_call: .
j_call: TRBJ2-7
cdr3_aa: CSAKGYEQYF
cdr3_nt: TGCAGTGCTAAGGGGTACGAGCAGTACTTC

clone_size: few
v_call: TRBV30
d_call: .
j_call: TRBJ1-5
cdr3_aa: CAWSVLGSNQPQHF
cdr3_nt: TGTGCCTGGAGTGTACTGGGGTCGAATCAGCCCCAGCATTTT

clone_size: .
v_call: TRBV7-9
d_call: TRBD2
j_call: TRBJ2-5
cdr3_aa: CASSLLASGSGGETQYF
cdr3_nt: TGTGCCAGCAGCTTACTCGCTAGCGGGAGTGGTGGGGAGACCCAGTACTTC

clone_size: .
v_call: TRBV19
d_call: .
j_call: TRBJ2-1
cdr3_aa: CASSLNRDNEQFF
cdr3_nt: TGTGCCAGTAGTTTAAACAGGGACAATGAGCAGTTCTTC

clone_size: few
v_call: TRBV5-1
d_call: TRBD1
j_call: TRBJ2-3
cdr3_aa: CASSLTTGTDTQYF
cdr3_nt: TGCGCCAGCAGCTTGACGACAGGGACAGATACGCAGTATTTT

clone_size: .
v_call: TRBV6-2/TRBV6-3
d_call: TRBD1
j_call: TRBJ2-5
cdr3_aa: CASSSIDRAGGLETQYF
cdr3_nt: TGTGCCAGCAGTTCGATCGACAGGGCGGGCGGATTAGAGACCCAGTACTTC

clone_size: .
v_call: TRBV7-3
d_call: .
j_call: TRBJ1-1
cdr3_aa: CASSLRGGMAEAFF
cdr3_nt: TGTGCCAGCAGCCTAAGGGGTGGGATGGCTGAAGCTTTCTTT

clone_size: .
v_call: TRBV7-2
d_call: .
j_call: TRBJ2-5
cdr3_aa: CASSYSSGTQETQYF
cdr3_nt: TGTGCCAGCAGCTATTCCTCCGGGACGCAAGAGACCCAGTACTTC

clone_size: few
v_call: TRBV30
d_call: .
j_call: TRBJ1-6
cdr3_aa: CAWSVGVGSPLHF
cdr3_nt: TGTGCCTGGAGTGTAGGGGTCGGGTCACCCCTCCACTTT

clone_size: .
v_call: TRBV7-8
d_call: TRBD1
j_call: TRBJ1-2
cdr3_aa: CASSRRQGGGYGYTF
cdr3_nt: TGTGCCAGCAGCCGGAGACAGGGAGGCGGCTATGGCTACACCTTC

clone_size: .
v_call: TRBV12-3/TRBV12-4
d_call: .
j_call: TRBJ2-1
cdr3_aa: CASSSWNEQFF
cdr3_nt: TGTGCCAGCAGTTCTTGGAATGAGCAGTTCTTC

clone_size: .
v_call: TRBV18
d_call: TRBD1
j_call: TRBJ2-5
cdr3_aa: CASSLGQGFPETQYF
cdr3_nt: TGTGCCAGCTCCCTGGGACAGGGCTTCCCAGAGACCCAGTACTTC

clone_size: once
v_call: TRBV21-1
d_call: .
j_call: TRBJ2-3
cdr3_aa: CATPGPDTQYF
cdr3_nt: TGTGCCACCCCCGGTCCAGATACGCAGTATTTT

clone_size: .
v_call: TRBV27
d_call: .
j_call: TRBJ2-7
cdr3_aa: CASRVGFRGRVGSLVEQYF
cdr3_nt: TGTGCCAGCAGAGTGGGGTTTCGCGGCAGGGTCGGTTCTCTGGTCGAGCAGTACTTC

clone_size: .
v_call: TRBV11-1
d_call: .
j_call: TRBJ2-7
cdr3_aa: CASSLESGYTYEQYF
cdr3_nt: TGTGCCAGCAGCTTAGAGAGCGGATACACCTACGAGCAGTACTTC

clone_size: .
v_call: TRBV19
d_call: .
j_call: TRBJ2-3
cdr3_aa: CASSRLDGGDTQYF
cdr3_nt: TGTGCCAGTAGCAGACTAGACGGAGGGGATACGCAGTATTTT

clone_size: .
v_call: TRBV7-8
d_call: TRBD2
j_call: TRBJ2-7
cdr3_aa: CASSFSGGSSYEQYF
cdr3_nt: TGTGCCAGCAGCTTTAGCGGGGGAAGCTCCTACGAGCAGTACTTC

clone_size: few
v_call: TRBV6-4
d_call: TRBD1
j_call: TRBJ1-4
cdr3_aa: CASSYSGQGKEKLFF
cdr3_nt: TGTGCCAGCAGTTACTCCGGACAGGGGAAGGAAAAACTGTTTTTT

clone_size: .
v_call: TRBV5-1
d_call: .
j_call: TRBJ1-3
cdr3_aa: CASSFGGGSSGNTIYF
cdr3_nt: TGCGCCAGCAGCTTCGGGGGGGGGAGCTCTGGAAACACCATATATTTT